Below are 5 T cell receptor beta chains sequenced from a single sample in a study of blood T cell repertoires in COVID-19. Some clones are missing from TCRdb's copy, which holds only in-frame ones; the method was immunoSEQ multiplex PCR. The sample includes a few hundred thousand clones, approximately 90% of them seen just once. Sequencing used peripheral blood. All receptors come from a woman aged 40 to 50 with acute or convalescent COVID-19.

This CDR3 reads CASSEWDRVMGGYTF. CDR3 coding DNA: TGTGCCAGCAGTGAATGGGACAGGGTAATGGGTGGCTACACCTTC. The chain has TRBV6-1 and TRBJ1-2; 9 nucleotides agree with TRBD1. The CDR3 is 15 amino acids. Per germline, CDR1 MNHNS and CDR2 SASEGT. The ends lost 2 bases at V and 7 bases at J; junction bases unmatched: 8.

This chain uses TRBV5-1 with TRBJ1-4, with 7 positions matching TRBD1. V lost 3 bases, J lost 2 bases, and 10 bases stayed unmatched. Germline CDR1 SGHRS, CDR2 YFSETQ. The CDR3 has 17 residues. CDR3 bases: TGCGCCAGCAGCTCGGGACAGCCCCCTAGCACTAATGAAAAACTGTTTTTT. It translates to CASSSGQPPSTNEKLFF.

The chain recombines TRBV13 with TRBJ1-2; 7 bases are a match to TRBD1. CDR1 PRHDT and CDR2 FYEKMQ come from the germline V gene (reference sequence). J gave up 5 bases and V 0 bases, and 15 bases lay outside the gene matches. The CDR3 runs to 18 residues. CDR3 sequence reads: CASSLGPLRGRVGYGYTF. In nucleotides, the CDR3 is TGTGCCAGCAGCTTAGGCCCCCTGAGGGGGCGCGTAGGGTATGGCTACACCTTC.

J is TRBJ1-1 and V is TRBV4-2; D may be TRBD1 (5 bases). The length of the CDR3 is 12 residues. Between the trimmed V and J ends, which lost 4 bases and 6 bases, there was a span of 9 bases. The germline gives CDR1 LGHNA, CDR2 YNFKEQ. The CDR3 is CASSLLGAEAFF. In DNA form, the CDR3 reads TGTGCCAGCAGCCTGTTAGGGGCTGAAGCTTTCTTT.

The chain combines TRBV6-5 with TRBJ1-2; D unresolved. The V and J ends lost 3 bases and 4 bases respectively, with 12 bases between them. This CDR3 comprises 14 residues. Germline CDR1 reads MNHEY; CDR2 reads SVGAGI. In DNA, the CDR3 is TGTGCCAGCAGTTATGAGGGCTTAAGCTATGGCTACACCTTC. It yields the protein CASSYEGLSYGYTF.